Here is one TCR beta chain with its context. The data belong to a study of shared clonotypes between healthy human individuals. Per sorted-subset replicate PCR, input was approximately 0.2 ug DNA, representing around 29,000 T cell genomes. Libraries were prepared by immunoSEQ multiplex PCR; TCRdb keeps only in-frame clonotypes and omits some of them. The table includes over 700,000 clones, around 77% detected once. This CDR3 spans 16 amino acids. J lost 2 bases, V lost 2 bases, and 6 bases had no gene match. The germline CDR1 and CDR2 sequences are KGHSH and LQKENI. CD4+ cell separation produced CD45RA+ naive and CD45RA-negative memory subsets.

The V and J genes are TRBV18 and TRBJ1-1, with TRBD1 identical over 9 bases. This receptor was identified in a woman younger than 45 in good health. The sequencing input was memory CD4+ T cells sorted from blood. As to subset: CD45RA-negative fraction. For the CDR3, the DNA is TGTGCCAGCTCACCATCCGTACAGGGGGCTAACACTGAAGCTTTCTTT. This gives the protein CASSPSVQGANTEAFF.